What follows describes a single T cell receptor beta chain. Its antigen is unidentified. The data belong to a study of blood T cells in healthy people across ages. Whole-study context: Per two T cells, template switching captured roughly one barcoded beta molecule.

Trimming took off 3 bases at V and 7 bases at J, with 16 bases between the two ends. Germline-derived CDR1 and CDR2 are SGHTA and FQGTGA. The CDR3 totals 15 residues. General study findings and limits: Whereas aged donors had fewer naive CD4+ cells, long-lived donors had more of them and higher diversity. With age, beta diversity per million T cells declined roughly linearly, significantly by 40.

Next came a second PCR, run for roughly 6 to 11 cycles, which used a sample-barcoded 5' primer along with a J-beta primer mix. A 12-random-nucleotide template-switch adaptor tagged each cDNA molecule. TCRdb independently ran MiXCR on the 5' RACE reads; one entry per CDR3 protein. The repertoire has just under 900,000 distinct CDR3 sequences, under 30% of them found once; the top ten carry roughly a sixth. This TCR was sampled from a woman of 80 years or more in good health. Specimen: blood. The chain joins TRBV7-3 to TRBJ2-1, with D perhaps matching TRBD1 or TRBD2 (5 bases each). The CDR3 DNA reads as TGTGCCAGCAGCTTGGGACGGCCACCGCAAAATGAGCAGTTCTTC. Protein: CASSLGRPPQNEQFF.